This is a list of T cell receptor beta chains from one sample in a study of blood T cell repertoires in COVID-19. The repertoire was sequenced with immunoSEQ multiplex PCR; TCRdb's copy has only in-frame clones and lacks some. The table shows around 26,000 clones, with 82% occurring only once. The sequencing input was peripheral blood. The receptors here all came from a human donor in a cohort sampled during active COVID-19. Each CDR3 is given with its conserved first and last residue. D genes are given only for firm matches. Expanded clones get a size class; other rows say once, few or many, or leave the size out.

j_call clone_size v_call d_call cdr3_aa cdr3_nt
TRBJ1-2 NA TRBV12-3/TRBV12-4 NA CASSLRGLGGYTF TGTGCCAGCAGTTTGCGGGGGTTGGGTGGCTACACCTTC
TRBJ1-6 NA TRBV7-8 TRBD1 CASSSPGGGSYNSPLHF TGTGCCAGCAGCAGTCCAGGGGGCGGCTCCTATAATTCACCCCTCCACTTT
TRBJ2-3 NA TRBV29-1 TRBD2 CSVGVREGKDTQYF TGCAGCGTTGGGGTGCGGGAGGGCAAAGATACGCAGTATTTT
TRBJ2-7 NA TRBV3-1/TRBV3-2 TRBD1 CASSPRTGGYEQYF TGTGCCAGCAGCCCCCGCACAGGGGGCTACGAGCAGTACTTC
TRBJ2-5 NA TRBV5-4 TRBD1 CASTRGTAQETQYF TGTGCCAGCACCAGAGGGACAGCCCAAGAGACCCAGTACTTC
TRBJ2-7 NA TRBV9 TRBD1 CASSVEDRGQYEQYF TGTGCCAGCAGCGTAGAGGACAGGGGGCAATACGAGCAGTACTTC
TRBJ2-1 medium-sized TRBV7-3 TRBD2 CASSAGAYNEQFF TGTGCCAGCTCGGCGGGGGCCTACAATGAGCAGTTCTTC
TRBJ1-1 NA TRBV18 NA CASSPVGEAGMNTEAFF TGTGCCAGCTCACCGGTGGGGGAGGCGGGTATGAACACTGAAGCTTTCTTT
TRBJ1-1 once TRBV6-5 NA CATQGNTEAFF TGTGCCACCCAGGGGAACACTGAAGCTTTCTTT
TRBJ2-5 NA TRBV7-7 TRBD2 CASSLTPGGKETQYF TGTGCCAGCAGCTTAACTCCGGGGGGAAAAGAGACCCAGTACTTC
TRBJ2-2 once TRBV7-2 NA CASSLDGSRSGELFF TGTGCCAGCAGCTTAGACGGTAGTAGGAGCGGGGAGCTGTTTTTT
TRBJ2-7 NA TRBV7-9 TRBD1 CASSSSRDSTSYEQYF TGTGCCAGCAGCTCGTCCCGGGACAGTACTTCCTACGAGCAGTACTTC
TRBJ2-2 NA TRBV9 TRBD1 CASSVGSGGVGELFF TGTGCCAGCAGCGTAGGGTCAGGGGGAGTCGGGGAGCTGTTTTTT
TRBJ1-1 NA TRBV27 NA CASSLGGQYTEAFF TGTGCCAGCAGTTTAGGTGGACAGTACACTGAAGCTTTCTTT
TRBJ2-3 NA TRBV5-6 NA CASSLLQITDTQYF TGTGCCAGCAGCTTGTTGCAGATCACAGATACGCAGTATTTT
TRBJ2-5 few TRBV30 TRBD2 CAWSLAGVGETQYF TGTGCCTGGTCGCTAGCGGGAGTAGGTGAGACCCAGTACTTC
TRBJ2-7 NA TRBV27 TRBD2 CASSFVGLASGEQYF TGTGCCAGCAGTTTTGTCGGACTAGCATCGGGCGAGCAGTACTTC
TRBJ2-2 NA TRBV5-1 TRBD1 CASSLRGHVGELFF TGCGCCAGCAGCTTGAGGGGGCATGTCGGGGAGCTGTTTTTT
TRBJ2-7 NA TRBV19 NA CASSPRPAGGSLSYEQYF TGTGCCAGTAGTCCAAGACCCGCAGGTGGGTCCCTTTCCTACGAGCAGTACTTC
TRBJ1-5 NA TRBV19 TRBD1 CASSGTGGNQPQHF TGTGCCAGTAGTGGGACAGGCGGCAATCAGCCCCAGCATTTT
TRBJ1-2 NA TRBV5-1 NA CASSLGQASDGYTF TGCGCCAGCAGCTTGGGACAGGCATCAGATGGCTACACCTTC
TRBJ2-5 NA TRBV24-1 TRBD2 CATSAEGGSGRARETQYF TGTGCCACCAGTGCCGAGGGGGGGAGCGGGAGGGCCCGAGAGACCCAGTACTTC
TRBJ1-2 NA TRBV30 NA CAWSAGSHVGYTF TGTGCCTGGAGTGCCGGGAGTCATGTTGGCTACACCTTC
TRBJ2-7 NA TRBV14 TRBD1 CASSQHGNRDRVSYEQYF TGTGCCAGCAGCCAACATGGAAACCGGGACAGGGTATCCTACGAGCAGTACTTC
TRBJ2-7 NA TRBV27 TRBD1 CASSFGQGISYEQYF TGTGCCAGCAGCTTCGGACAGGGGATCTCCTACGAGCAGTACTTC
TRBJ2-3 NA TRBV4-2 TRBD2 CASSQAAGASGVDTQYF TGTGCCAGCAGCCAAGCGGCCGGGGCTAGCGGGGTGGATACGCAGTATTTT
TRBJ2-5 NA TRBV9 TRBD2 CASSVPSGEKTQYF TGTGCCAGCAGCGTACCTAGCGGGGAAAAGACCCAGTACTTC
TRBJ1-1 NA TRBV18 NA CASSPVHSQLNTEAFF TGTGCCAGCTCACCAGTCCACAGCCAGCTGAACACTGAAGCTTTCTTT
TRBJ2-2 NA TRBV2 TRBD2 CASSKGLATTGELFF TGTGCCAGCAGTAAGGGACTAGCGACCACCGGGGAGCTGTTTTTT
TRBJ1-2 NA TRBV10-3 NA CAISDQQSLRYTF TGTGCCATCAGTGATCAACAGTCTTTAAGGTACACCTTC
TRBJ1-1 NA TRBV7-2 NA CASSLAVWTENTEAFF TGTGCCAGCAGCTTAGCGGTTTGGACTGAGAACACTGAAGCTTTCTTT
TRBJ2-1 NA TRBV12-3/TRBV12-4 NA CASSLVDGQFF TGTGCCAGCAGTTTAGTAGATGGGCAGTTCTTC
TRBJ1-6 few TRBV3-1/TRBV3-2 TRBD1 CASSQETGNSPLHF TGTGCCAGCAGCCAAGAGACAGGGAACTCACCCCTCCACTTT
TRBJ1-3 NA TRBV10-2 TRBD1 CASSKTGAGNTIYF TGCGCCAGCAGCAAGACAGGGGCTGGAAACACCATATATTTT
TRBJ2-7 NA TRBV5-6 TRBD1 CASSLTGTGGYEQYF TGTGCCAGCAGCTTGACCGGGACAGGCGGATACGAGCAGTACTTC
TRBJ1-5 NA TRBV6-5 TRBD1 CASSRDRDSNQPQHF TGTGCCAGCAGTCGGGACAGGGATAGCAATCAGCCCCAGCATTTT
TRBJ2-3 NA TRBV11-3 TRBD1 CASSLAPGGGSTDTQYF TGTGCCAGCAGCTTAGCTCCAGGGGGCGGGAGCACAGATACGCAGTATTTT
TRBJ1-2 NA TRBV4-2 NA CASSQDSYGYTF TGTGCCAGCAGCCAGGACAGCTATGGCTACACCTTC
TRBJ1-3 NA TRBV18 TRBD1 CASSPQGARTGNTIYF TGTGCCAGCTCACCTCAGGGGGCTCGGACTGGAAACACCATATATTTT
TRBJ1-3 NA TRBV18 NA CASSLGRRESNTIYF TGTGCCAGCTCATTAGGTCGTCGGGAATCAAACACCATATATTTT
TRBJ2-5 NA TRBV7-2 NA CASSSTYPETQYF TGTGCCAGCAGCTCCACTTACCCGGAGACCCAGTACTTC
TRBJ2-7 once TRBV9 TRBD1 CASSVGGGQSSYEQYF TGTGCCAGCAGCGTAGGTGGGGGACAGAGTTCCTACGAGCAGTACTTC